This T cell receptor beta chain was sequenced during a study of blood T cells in healthy people across ages. CDR1 and CDR2 (germline): DFQATT, SNEGSKA (reference sequence). The CDR3 consists of 14 residues. The germline V and J ends were trimmed by 6 bases and 7 bases, with 18 bases remaining between them. Study-wide results and caveats: When one million T cells were used, diversity estimates were thought to be underestimates.

The second PCR ran 7 to 11 cycles with a sample-barcoded 5' primer and J-beta primers. TCRdb reprocessed the 5' RACE reads via MiXCR and lists one record per CDR3 protein. This table holds hundreds of thousands of distinct CDR3 sequences, approximately 30% found once. This clonotype has a count of ten or more. Its antigen is unknown. The V call is TRBV20-1, the J call TRBJ1-4; no clear D. The receptor's source is a woman older than 75 in good health. Sequencing input: blood. CDR3 sequence (DNA): TGCAGTGCCGAAATGGGGTCAATTCGTGAAAAACTGTTTTTT. Translated, it gives CSAEMGSIREKLFF.